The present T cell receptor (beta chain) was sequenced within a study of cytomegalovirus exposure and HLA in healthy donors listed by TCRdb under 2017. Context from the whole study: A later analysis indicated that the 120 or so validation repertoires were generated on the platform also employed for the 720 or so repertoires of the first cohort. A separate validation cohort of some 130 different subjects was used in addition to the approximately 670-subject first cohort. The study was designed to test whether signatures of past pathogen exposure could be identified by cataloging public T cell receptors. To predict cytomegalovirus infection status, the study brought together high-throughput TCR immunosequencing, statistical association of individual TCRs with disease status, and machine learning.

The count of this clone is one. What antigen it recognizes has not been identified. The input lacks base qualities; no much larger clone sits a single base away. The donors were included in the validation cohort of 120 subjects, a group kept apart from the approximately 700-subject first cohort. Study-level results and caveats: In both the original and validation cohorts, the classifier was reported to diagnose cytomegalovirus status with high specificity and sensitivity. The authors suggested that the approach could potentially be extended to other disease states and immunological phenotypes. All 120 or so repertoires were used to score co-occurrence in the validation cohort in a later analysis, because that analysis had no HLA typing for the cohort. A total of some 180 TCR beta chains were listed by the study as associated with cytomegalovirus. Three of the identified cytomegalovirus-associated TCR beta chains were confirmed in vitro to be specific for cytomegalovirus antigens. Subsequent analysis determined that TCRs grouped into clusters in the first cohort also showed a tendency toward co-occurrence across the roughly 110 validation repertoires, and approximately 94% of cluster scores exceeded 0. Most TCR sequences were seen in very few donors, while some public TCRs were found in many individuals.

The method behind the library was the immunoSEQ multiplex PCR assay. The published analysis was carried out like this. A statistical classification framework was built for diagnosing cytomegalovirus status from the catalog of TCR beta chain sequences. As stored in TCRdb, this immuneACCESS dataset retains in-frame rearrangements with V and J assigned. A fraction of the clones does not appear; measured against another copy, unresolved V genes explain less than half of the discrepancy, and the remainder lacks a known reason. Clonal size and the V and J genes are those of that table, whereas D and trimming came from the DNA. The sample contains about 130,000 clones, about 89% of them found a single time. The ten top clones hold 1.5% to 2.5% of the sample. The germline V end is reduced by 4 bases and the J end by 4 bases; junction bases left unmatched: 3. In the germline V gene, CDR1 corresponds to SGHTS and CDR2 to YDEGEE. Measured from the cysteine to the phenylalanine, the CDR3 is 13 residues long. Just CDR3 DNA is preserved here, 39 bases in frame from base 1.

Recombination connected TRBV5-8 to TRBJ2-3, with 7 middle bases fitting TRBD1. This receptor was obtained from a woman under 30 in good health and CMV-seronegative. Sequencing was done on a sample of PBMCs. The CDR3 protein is CASSDRVADTQYF. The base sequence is TGTGCCAGCAGCGACAGGGTTGCAGATACGCAGTATTTT.